This TCR beta chain is drawn from a study of response to subunit inactivated influenza vaccine. Germline V lookup: CDR1 ENHRY, CDR2 SYGVKD. V shed 6 bases and J shed 5 bases, with 14 bases lying between them. The CDR3 is 13 amino acids. MiXCR, applied by TCRdb to the RT-PCR reads, yields one record per CDR3 protein. The sample includes more than 700,000 distinct CDR3 sequences, around 21% of them seen just once. This clonotype occurred a few times. Sequencing was performed on PBMCs from blood, taken 5 to 6 days after vaccination. The V and J genes are TRBV10-3 and TRBJ2-7; D may be TRBD2 (5 bases). This receptor was taken from a man between 50 and 59 years old who received an inactivated influenza vaccine. The CDR3 loop reads CAIREGLLNEQYF. In DNA form, the CDR3 reads TGTGCCATCAGAGAGGGATTGCTAAACGAGCAGTACTTC.